This TCR beta chain was retrieved from a study of blood T cell repertoires in COVID-19. The wider study: The analysed material was cDNA or gDNA that came from T cells, B-cell-depleted T cells, or PBMCs.

Trimming removed 4 bases from V and 5 bases from J; junction bases left unmatched: 2. The CDR3 length is 14 residues. Germline lookup yields CDR1 MGHRA and CDR2 YSYEKL. Method: immunoSEQ multiplex PCR; TCRdb's copy keeps in-frame clones and lacks some. This table has about 250,000 clones, about 89% appearing once. The specimen sequenced was peripheral blood. V is TRBV4-1 and J is TRBJ1-5; 10 bases are shared with TRBD1. This TCR was sampled from a man aged 25-40 years with acute or convalescent COVID-19. CDR3 coding DNA: TGCGCCAGCAGCCCGACAGGGGGCGATCAGCCCCAGCATTTT. This translates into CASSPTGGDQPQHF.